Listed below are T cell receptor beta chains from one sample, sequenced in a study of PD-1 blockade in classical Hodgkin lymphoma. Sequencing was performed with immunoSEQ multiplex PCR; in TCRdb, only in-frame clones are kept and a portion is missing. The data show 40,000 or so clones, about 88% seen once. Specimen: peripheral blood mononuclear cells (PBMCs), collected before the second cycle of nivolumab. The source of these receptors is a human donor with classical Hodgkin lymphoma. Both conserved end residues are part of each CDR3. A D gene is named only where the DNA matches it firmly. The size field is filled for only some rows; it gives once, few, many or a size class.

CDR3,DNA,J,D,V,size
CASRFELINQPQHF,TGTGCCAGCAGATTTGAACTTATCAATCAGCCCCAGCATTTT,TRBJ1-5,NA,TRBV6-1,NA
CASSVEGGTGELFF,TGTGCCAGCAGCGTAGAGGGCGGCACCGGGGAGCTGTTTTTT,TRBJ2-2,NA,TRBV9,NA
CASSVDSYYEQYF,TGTGCCAGCAGCGTAGACAGCTACTACGAGCAGTACTTC,TRBJ2-7,NA,TRBV9,NA
CASSSPDWRAEAFF,TGTGCCAGCAGTTCACCTGACTGGAGGGCTGAAGCTTTCTTT,TRBJ1-1,NA,TRBV28,NA
CASSSGTALNTEAFF,TGCGCCAGCAGCTCGGGGACAGCTCTGAACACTGAAGCTTTCTTT,TRBJ1-1,TRBD1,TRBV5-1,once
CASTFTAGVGETQYF,TGTGCCAGCACCTTTACTGCGGGGGTGGGGGAGACCCAGTACTTC,TRBJ2-5,TRBD2,TRBV2,few
CASSLLYQETQYF,TGTGCCAGCAGCCTACTGTACCAAGAGACCCAGTACTTC,TRBJ2-5,NA,TRBV7-2,NA
CASTRDRSTDTQYF,TGTGCCAGCACCCGGGACAGATCCACAGATACGCAGTATTTT,TRBJ2-3,TRBD1,TRBV27,NA
CASSFNGGPTDTQYF,TGTGCCAGCAGCTTTAACGGCGGACCCACAGATACGCAGTATTTT,TRBJ2-3,NA,TRBV7-6,NA
CASSVAGTGDHEQYF,TGTGCCAGCAGCGTAGCCGGGACAGGGGACCACGAGCAGTACTTC,TRBJ2-7,TRBD1,TRBV5-4,NA
CASSAQGQIQETQYF,TGTGCCAGTAGTGCACAGGGACAGATCCAAGAGACCCAGTACTTC,TRBJ2-5,TRBD1,TRBV19,NA
CASSQETGGSSWNTEAFF,TGTGCCAGCAGCCAAGAGACAGGGGGTAGCTCGTGGAACACTGAAGCTTTCTTT,TRBJ1-1,TRBD1,TRBV4-2,NA
CASTPIDRSTDTQYF,TGTGCCAGCACCCCAATCGACAGGAGCACAGATACGCAGTATTTT,TRBJ2-3,NA,TRBV6-1,NA
CASSSPGGEKLFF,TGTGCCAGCAGTTCCCCAGGAGGCGAAAAACTGTTTTTT,TRBJ1-4,NA,TRBV27,NA
CASSRWDYPSTDTQYF,TGTGCCAGCTCCCGGTGGGACTATCCTAGCACAGATACGCAGTATTTT,TRBJ2-3,TRBD2,TRBV18,once
CAIRGGSYEQYF,TGTGCCATCAGAGGTGGAAGTTACGAGCAGTACTTC,TRBJ2-7,NA,TRBV10-3,NA
CASSPQGPPQETQYF,TGTGCCAGCTCACCACAGGGGCCCCCTCAAGAGACCCAGTACTTC,TRBJ2-5,NA,TRBV18,NA
CASSLRDRTTNEKLFF,TGTGCCAGCAGCCTCCGGGACAGGACAACTAATGAAAAACTGTTTTTT,TRBJ1-4,TRBD1,TRBV5-6,NA
CASSFGDIQYF,TGTGCCAGCAGTTTTGGGGACATTCAGTACTTC,TRBJ2-4,NA,TRBV27,NA
CASARSAYEKLFF,TGCGCCAGCGCCCGGTCAGCCTATGAAAAACTGTTTTTT,TRBJ1-4,NA,TRBV4-1,NA
CASSSNEWIDIQYF,TGTGCCAGCAGCTCTAATGAGTGGATAGACATTCAGTACTTC,TRBJ2-4,NA,TRBV27,NA
CASSHPIQGPIAGGSISYNEQFF,TGTGCCAGCAGCCACCCGATACAGGGGCCTATAGCGGGGGGGAGTATATCCTACAATGAGCAGTTCTTC,TRBJ2-1,TRBD2,TRBV28,NA